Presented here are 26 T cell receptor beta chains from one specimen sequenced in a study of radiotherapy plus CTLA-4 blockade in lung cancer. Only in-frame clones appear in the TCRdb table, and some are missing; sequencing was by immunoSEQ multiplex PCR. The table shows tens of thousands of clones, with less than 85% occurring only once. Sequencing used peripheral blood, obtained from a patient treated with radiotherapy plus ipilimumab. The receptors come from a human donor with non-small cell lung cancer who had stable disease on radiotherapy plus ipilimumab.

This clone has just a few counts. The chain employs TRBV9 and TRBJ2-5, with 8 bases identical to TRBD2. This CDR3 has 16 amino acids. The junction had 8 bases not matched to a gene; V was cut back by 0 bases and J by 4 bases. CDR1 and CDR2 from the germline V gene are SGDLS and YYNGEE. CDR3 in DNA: TGTGCCAGCAGCGTAGACCTGGGCGGGGGGTTAGAGACCCAGTACTTC. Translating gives CASSVDLGGGLETQYF.

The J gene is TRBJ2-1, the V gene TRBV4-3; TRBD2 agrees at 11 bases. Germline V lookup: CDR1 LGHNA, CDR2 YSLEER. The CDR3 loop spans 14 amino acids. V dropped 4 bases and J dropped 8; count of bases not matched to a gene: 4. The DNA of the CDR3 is TGCGCCAGCAGCCCCGGACTAGCGGGCCATGAGCAGTTCTTC. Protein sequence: CASSPGLAGHEQFF.

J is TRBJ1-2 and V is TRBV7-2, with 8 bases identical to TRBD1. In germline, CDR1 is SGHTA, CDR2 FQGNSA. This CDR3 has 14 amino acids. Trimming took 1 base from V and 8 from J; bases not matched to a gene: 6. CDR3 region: CASSLETGDRGYTF. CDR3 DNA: TGTGCCAGCAGCTTAGAGACAGGGGATCGAGGCTACACCTTC.

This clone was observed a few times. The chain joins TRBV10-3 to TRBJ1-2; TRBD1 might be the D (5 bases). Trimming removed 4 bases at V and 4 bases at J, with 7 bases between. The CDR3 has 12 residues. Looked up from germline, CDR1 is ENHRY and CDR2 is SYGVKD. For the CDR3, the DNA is TGTGCCATCAGTGCCGACAGCTATGGCTACACCTTC. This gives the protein CAISADSYGYTF.

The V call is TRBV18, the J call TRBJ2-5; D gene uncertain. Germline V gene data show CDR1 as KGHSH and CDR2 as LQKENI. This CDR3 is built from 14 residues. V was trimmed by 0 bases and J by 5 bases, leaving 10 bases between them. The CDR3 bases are TGTGCCAGCTCACCACCCTACCCCAGCGAGACCCAGTACTTC. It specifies CASSPPYPSETQYF.

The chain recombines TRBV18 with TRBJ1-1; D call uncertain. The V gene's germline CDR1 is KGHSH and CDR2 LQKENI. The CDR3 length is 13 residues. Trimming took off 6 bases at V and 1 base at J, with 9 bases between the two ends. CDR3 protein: CASSRKKNTEAFF. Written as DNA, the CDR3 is TGTGCCAGCTCCCGCAAAAAGAACACTGAAGCTTTCTTT. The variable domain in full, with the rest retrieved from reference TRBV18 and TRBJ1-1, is NAGVMQNPRHLVRRRGQEARLRCSPMKGHSHVYWYRQLPEEGLKFMVYLQKENIIDESGMPKERFSAEFPKEGPSILRIQQVVRGDSAAYFCASSRKKNTEAFFGQGTRLTVV.

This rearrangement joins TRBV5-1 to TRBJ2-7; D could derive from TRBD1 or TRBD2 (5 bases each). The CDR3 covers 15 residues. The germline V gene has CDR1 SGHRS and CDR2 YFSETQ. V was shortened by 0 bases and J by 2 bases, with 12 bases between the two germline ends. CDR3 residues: CASSLGGLAPYEQYF. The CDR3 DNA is TGCGCCAGCAGCTTGGGGGGGTTAGCACCCTACGAGCAGTACTTC.

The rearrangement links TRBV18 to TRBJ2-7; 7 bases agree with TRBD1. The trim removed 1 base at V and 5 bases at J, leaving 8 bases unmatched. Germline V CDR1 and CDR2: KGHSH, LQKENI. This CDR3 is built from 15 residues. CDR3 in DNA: TGTGCCAGCTCACCACAAGGGGGCGCGGAGGACGAGCAGTACTTC. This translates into CASSPQGGAEDEQYF.

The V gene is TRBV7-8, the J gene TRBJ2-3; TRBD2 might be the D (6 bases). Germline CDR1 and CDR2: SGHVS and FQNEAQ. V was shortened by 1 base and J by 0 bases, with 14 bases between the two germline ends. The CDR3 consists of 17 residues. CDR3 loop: CASSLGRGSASTDTQYF. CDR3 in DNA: TGTGCCAGCAGCTTAGGCCGGGGGAGTGCTAGCACAGATACGCAGTATTTT.

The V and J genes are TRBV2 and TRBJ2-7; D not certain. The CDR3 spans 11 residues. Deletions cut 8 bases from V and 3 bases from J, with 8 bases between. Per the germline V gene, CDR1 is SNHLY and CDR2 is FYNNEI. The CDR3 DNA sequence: TGTGCCAGCGCCTCGGTCTACGAGCAGTACTTC. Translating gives CASASVYEQYF.

The CDR3 loop is CASSLITRLNTEAFF. DNA of the CDR3: TGTGCCAGCAGCTTGATTACGCGGCTGAACACTGAAGCTTTCTTT. The V and J genes are TRBV5-6 and TRBJ1-1; unclear D gene. Germline V gene sequence: CDR1 SGHDT, CDR2 YYEEEE. CDR3 size: 15 residues. Trimming took off 1 base at V and 0 bases at J, with 10 bases between the two ends.

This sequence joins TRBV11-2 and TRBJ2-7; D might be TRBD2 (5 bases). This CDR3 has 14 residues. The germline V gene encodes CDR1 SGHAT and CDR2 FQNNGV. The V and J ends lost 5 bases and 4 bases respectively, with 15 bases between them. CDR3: CASSPPEDLYEQYV. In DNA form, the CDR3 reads TGTGCCAGCAGCCCCCCGGAGGATCTTTACGAGCAGTACGTC.

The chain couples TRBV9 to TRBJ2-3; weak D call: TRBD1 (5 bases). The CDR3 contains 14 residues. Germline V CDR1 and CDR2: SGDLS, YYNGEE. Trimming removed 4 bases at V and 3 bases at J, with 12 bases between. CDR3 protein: CASSTQPGTDTQYF. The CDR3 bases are TGTGCCAGCAGCACTCAACCAGGGACAGATACGCAGTATTTT.

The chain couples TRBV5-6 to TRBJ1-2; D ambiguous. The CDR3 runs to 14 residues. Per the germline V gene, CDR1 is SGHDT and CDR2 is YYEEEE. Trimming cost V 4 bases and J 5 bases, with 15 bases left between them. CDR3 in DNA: TGTGCCAGCAGCCCACCTCAGGTGGGGTATGGCTACACCTTC. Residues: CASSPPQVGYGYTF.

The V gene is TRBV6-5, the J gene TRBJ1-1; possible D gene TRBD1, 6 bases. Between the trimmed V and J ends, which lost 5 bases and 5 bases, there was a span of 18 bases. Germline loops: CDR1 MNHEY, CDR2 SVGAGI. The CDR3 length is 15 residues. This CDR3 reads CASSQNLGGATEAFF. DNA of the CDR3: TGTGCCAGCAGTCAAAACCTAGGGGGGGCAACTGAAGCTTTCTTT.

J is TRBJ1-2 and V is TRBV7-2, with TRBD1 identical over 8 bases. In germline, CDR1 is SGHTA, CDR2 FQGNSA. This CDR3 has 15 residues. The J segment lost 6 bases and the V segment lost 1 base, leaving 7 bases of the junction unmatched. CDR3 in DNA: TGTGCCAGCAGCTTAGTCGACAGGGGAACTAATGGCTACACCTTC. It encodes CASSLVDRGTNGYTF.

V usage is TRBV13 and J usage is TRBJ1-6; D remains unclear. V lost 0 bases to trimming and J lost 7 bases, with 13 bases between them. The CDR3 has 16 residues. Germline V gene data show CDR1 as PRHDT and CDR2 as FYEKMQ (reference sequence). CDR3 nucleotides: TGTGCCAGCAGCTTAGGGGGGAGGTCGCGCAATTCACCCCTCCACTTT. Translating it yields CASSLGGRSRNSPLHF.

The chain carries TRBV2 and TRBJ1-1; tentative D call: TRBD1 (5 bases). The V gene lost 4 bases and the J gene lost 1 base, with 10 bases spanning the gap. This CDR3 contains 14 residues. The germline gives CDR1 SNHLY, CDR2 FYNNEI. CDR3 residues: CASSADSKNTEAFF. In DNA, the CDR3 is TGTGCCAGCAGTGCTGACAGCAAGAACACTGAAGCTTTCTTT.

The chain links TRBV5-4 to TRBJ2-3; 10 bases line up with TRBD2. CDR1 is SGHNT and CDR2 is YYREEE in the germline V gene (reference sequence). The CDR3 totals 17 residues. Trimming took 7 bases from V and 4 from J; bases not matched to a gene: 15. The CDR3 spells CASGGHRAGGPADTQYF. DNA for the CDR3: TGTGCCAGCGGCGGCCACCGAGCGGGGGGGCCGGCAGATACGCAGTATTTT.

The CDR3 DNA sequence: TGTGCCAGCAGTGTACAAAGATTAGCCTCTGGAAACACCATATATTTT. Amino acids: CASSVQRLASGNTIYF. V gene TRBV28 combines with J gene TRBJ1-3, with D uncertain. V shed 5 bases and J shed 0 bases, with 14 bases lying between them. CDR1 MDHEN and CDR2 SYDVKM come from the germline V gene. The CDR3 length is 16 residues. Full variable domain (remainder filled in from reference TRBV28 and TRBJ1-3): DVKVTQSSRYLVKRTGEKVFLECVQDMDHENMFWYRQDPGLGLRLIYFSYDVKMKEKGDIPEGYSVSREKKERFSLILESASTNQTSMYLCASSVQRLASGNTIYFGEGSWLTVV.

The CDR3 sequence: CSAQQENTEAFF. The CDR3 DNA is TGCAGCGCACAACAGGAGAACACTGAAGCTTTCTTT. The genes are TRBV29-1 and TRBJ1-1, with D perhaps matching TRBD1 (5 bases). Per germline, CDR1 SQVTM and CDR2 ANQGSEA. This CDR3 has 12 residues. Trimming took off 7 bases at V and 1 base at J, with 10 bases between the two ends.

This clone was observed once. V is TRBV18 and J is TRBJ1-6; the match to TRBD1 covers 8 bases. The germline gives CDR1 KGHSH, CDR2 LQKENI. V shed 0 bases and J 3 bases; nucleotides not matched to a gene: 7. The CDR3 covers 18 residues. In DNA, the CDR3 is TGTGCCAGCTCACCACCGGGCAGGGGGCCTATCTATAATTCACCCCTCCACTTT. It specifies CASSPPGRGPIYNSPLHF. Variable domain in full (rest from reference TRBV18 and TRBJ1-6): NAGVMQNPRHLVRRRGQEARLRCSPMKGHSHVYWYRQLPEEGLKFMVYLQKENIIDESGMPKERFSAEFPKEGPSILRIQQVVRGDSAAYFCASSPPGRGPIYNSPLHFGNGTRLTVT.

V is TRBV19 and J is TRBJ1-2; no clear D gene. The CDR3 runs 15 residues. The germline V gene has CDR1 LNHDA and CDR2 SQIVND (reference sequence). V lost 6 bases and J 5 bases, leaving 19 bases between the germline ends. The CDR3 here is CASRETEDSFYGYTF. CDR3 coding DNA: TGTGCCAGTAGGGAGACTGAGGACTCCTTTTATGGCTACACCTTC.

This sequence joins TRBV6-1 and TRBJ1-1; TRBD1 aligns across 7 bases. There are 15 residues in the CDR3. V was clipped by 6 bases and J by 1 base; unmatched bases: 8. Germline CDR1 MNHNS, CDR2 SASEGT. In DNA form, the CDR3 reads TGTGCCAGCAGGATTCGACAGGGTACGAACACTGAAGCTTTCTTT. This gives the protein CASRIRQGTNTEAFF.

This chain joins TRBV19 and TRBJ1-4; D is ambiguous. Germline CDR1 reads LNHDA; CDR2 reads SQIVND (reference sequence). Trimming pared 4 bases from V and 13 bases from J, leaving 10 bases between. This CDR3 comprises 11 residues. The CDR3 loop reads CASSTAVALFF. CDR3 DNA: TGTGCCAGTAGTACAGCGGTTGCACTGTTTTTT.

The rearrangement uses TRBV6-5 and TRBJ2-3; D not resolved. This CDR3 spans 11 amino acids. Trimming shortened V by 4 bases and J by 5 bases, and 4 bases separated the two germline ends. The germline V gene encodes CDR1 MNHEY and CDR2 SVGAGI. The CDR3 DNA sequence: TGTGCCAGCAGTTCTGGAGATACGCAGTATTTT. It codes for CASSSGDTQYF.